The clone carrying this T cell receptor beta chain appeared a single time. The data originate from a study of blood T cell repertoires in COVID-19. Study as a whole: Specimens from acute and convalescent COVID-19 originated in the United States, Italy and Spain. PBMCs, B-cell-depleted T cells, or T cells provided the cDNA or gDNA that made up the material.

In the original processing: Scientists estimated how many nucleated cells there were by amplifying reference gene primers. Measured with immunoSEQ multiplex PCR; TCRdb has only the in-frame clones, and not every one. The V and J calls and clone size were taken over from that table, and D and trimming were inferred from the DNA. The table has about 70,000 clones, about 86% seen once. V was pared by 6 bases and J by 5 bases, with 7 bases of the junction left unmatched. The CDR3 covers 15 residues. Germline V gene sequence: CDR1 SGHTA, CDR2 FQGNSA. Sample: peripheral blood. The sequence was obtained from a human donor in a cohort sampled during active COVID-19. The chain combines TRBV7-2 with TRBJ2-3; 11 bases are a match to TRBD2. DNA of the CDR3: TGTGCCAGCAGTACCCAGACTAGCGGGGTAGATACGCAGTATTTT. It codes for CASSTQTSGVDTQYF.